This record covers a single TCR beta chain. Antigen specificity is unknown. The data stem from a study of blood T cells in healthy people across ages. Study-wide points: What prevented conclusive comparison of naive and antigen-experienced cells was that PBMCs were unsorted. Estimates based on one million T cells were treated as lower bounds. Among T cells, TCR beta diversity per million cells dropped roughly linearly as age rose.

Each sample gave at least 6.5 million isolated PBMCs. The authors ran a second PCR of roughly 6 to 11 cycles using a sample-barcoded 5' primer and a J-beta primer mix. TCRdb re-derived calls from the 5' RACE reads in MiXCR, one entry per CDR3 protein. The data contain about 1.4 million distinct CDR3 sequences, approximately 59% of them singletons. V lost 7 bases and J 4 bases, leaving 17 bases between the germline ends. The CDR3 length is 15 residues. Sequencing was done on a sample of blood. The sequence derives from a man younger than 35 in good health. The chain joins TRBV12-3 or TRBV12-4 to TRBJ2-1, with a weak D call TRBD2 (5 bases). DNA for the CDR3: TGTGCCAGCACCTCCCCCTGGGGAGTTTACAATGAGCAGTTCTTC. Translated, it gives CASTSPWGVYNEQFF.